Here is one T cell receptor (beta chain) with its context. This clone was observed a single time. The antigen it binds to is not known. Base qualities were left out, and no much larger clone turns up one base away. The immunoSEQ hsTCRbeta Kit was used to sequence TCR beta CDR3 regions from DNA. In the paper's pipeline: The ImmunoSEQ Analyzer was used to analyse the TCR sequencing data. T cell clonality was defined as 1 minus Pielou's evenness, calculated on productive rearrangements. To measure T cell diversity, the inverse Simpson index was applied to productive templates. T cell density was expressed as TCR beta template counts normalized to usable DNA, with usable DNA estimated by amplifying and sequencing housekeeping genes. TCR metrics were compared across histologic stages using two-sided Kruskal-Wallis tests. The clones in this table, taken by TCRdb from immuneACCESS, are in-frame only. Not every clone is retained; where verified, under half of the shortfall comes from an unresolved V gene, and the cause of the rest is unknown. V, J and clone size are taken as reported in that table, and D and trimming were inferred from the DNA itself. This sample gives 27,000 or so clones in total; about three quarters of them show up just once. About 6% of the sample is taken by the ten largest.

This sample stems from a study of immune evolution from preneoplasia to lung adenocarcinoma (dated by TCRdb to the early 2020s). Context from the whole study: HLA loss of heterozygosity was observed in around 7.5%, 14% and 36% of AIS, MIA and ADC lesions, respectively, and was not observed in any AAH lesions. The study profiled immune contexture across lung adenocarcinoma precursors and invasive adenocarcinoma using immune gene expression, TCR sequencing and multiplex immunofluorescence. Resected precursor lesions (AAH, AIS, MIA) and invasive adenocarcinomas were each compared against paired morphologically normal lung tissue. The sample size depended on which specimens were available, not on a prior power calculation. The immune data were integrated with whole exome sequencing and methylation data from the same cohort of nodules. A total of around 56 patients with pulmonary nodules who underwent surgical resection were included in the overall cohort. TCR sequencing data were obtained from around 51 patients. According to the study, 105 samples were used for TCR sequencing. Class I HLA alleles were inferred from exome data with POLYSOLVER, and allele-specific HLA loss was detected with LOHHLA. The investigation overall reported the following: The findings rested on association rather than direct causation, and larger cohorts with long-term follow-up and longitudinal biopsies were considered necessary. The highest top T cell clone frequencies were observed in normal lung, and a progressive decrease in top T cell clone frequencies appeared to occur from AAH through AIS, MIA and invasive adenocarcinoma. Clonality was highest in normal lung, while later-stage lesions appeared to have lower clonality but higher T cell density and diversity. T cell clonality was highest in KRAS-mutant nodules compared with EGFR-mutant or double wild-type lesions. All patients were from Japan and China, so applicability to Western populations was uncertain.

Patients underwent resection in Japan or China between the mid-2010s and the late 2010s. Histologic diagnosis of each case was confirmed independently by two lung cancer pathologists on H&E slides. Macro-dissection after pathologic assessment enriched premalignant or tumor cells for nucleic acid extraction. DNA was isolated from FFPE tissue using the AllPrep DNA/RNA FFPE Kit. From V the trimming removes 5 bases and from J it removes 4 bases, while the gene matches leave 4 bases of the junction unaccounted for. The germline V gene (reference sequence) provides CDR1 PRHDT and CDR2 FYEKMQ. The CDR3, from cysteine to phenylalanine, totals 15 residues. The read is trimmed to its CDR3 DNA, 45 bases read in frame from base 1.

Sequencing used FFPE invasive lung adenocarcinoma tissue. What the cell subset or site label conveys for this sample: frankly invasive lung adenocarcinoma (ADC). The receptor comes from a person between 60 and 70 years old with invasive lung adenocarcinoma. Some clones in this sample may be carry-over from other donors' samples. The V gene is TRBV13 and the J gene is TRBJ2-3; 12 junctional bases match TRBD2. Read as DNA, the sequence is TGTGCCAGCAGCCGACTAGCGGGAGACCCAGATACGCAGTATTTT. It translates to CASSRLAGDPDTQYF.